Each of the 8 T cell receptor beta chains below was sequenced from the same sample in a study of blood T cell repertoires in COVID-19. The assay was immunoSEQ multiplex PCR, and TCRdb's table has in-frame clones only and misses some. The sample yields some 150,000 clones, 70% to 90% seen once. The sequenced material came from PBMCs or T cells enriched from blood (not recorded which). The receptors originated from a woman aged 40 to 55 who had recovered from COVID-19.

The chain carries TRBV30 and TRBJ2-3; possibly TRBD2 for D (5 bases). This CDR3 has 13 residues. Germline values: CDR1 GTSNPN, CDR2 SVGIG (reference sequence). The V end was cut by 5 bases, the J end by 0 bases, with 9 bases between. The chain's CDR3 is CAWVARSTDTQYF. CDR3 in DNA: TGTGCCTGGGTAGCGAGGAGCACAGATACGCAGTATTTT.

The chain employs TRBV19 and TRBJ1-1; 7 bases fit TRBD1. Looked up from germline, CDR1 is LNHDA and CDR2 is SQIVND (reference sequence). The CDR3 has 13 amino acids. V was clipped by 6 bases and J by 5 bases; unmatched bases: 6. CDR3 region: CASSRDRATEAFF. CDR3 sequence (DNA): TGTGCCAGTAGCCGGGACAGAGCTACTGAAGCTTTCTTT.

The chain has TRBV5-1 and TRBJ2-3, with 7 bases lining up with TRBD1. Germline-derived CDR1 and CDR2 are SGHRS and YFSETQ. This CDR3 contains 15 residues. V shed 0 bases and J 2 bases; nucleotides not matched to a gene: 3. This CDR3 is CASSLGQGITDTQYF. As DNA, the CDR3 is TGCGCCAGCAGCTTGGGACAGGGTATCACAGATACGCAGTATTTT.

This clone has a single count. J is TRBJ1-1 and V is TRBV16; the D gene is possibly TRBD1 (6 bases). The CDR3 covers 14 residues. V lost 4 bases to trimming and J lost 1 base, with 10 bases between them. The germline V gene has CDR1 KGHSY and CDR2 FQNENV. CDR3 DNA sequence: TGTGCCAGCAGCCGCGCAGGGGAGAACACTGAAGCTTTCTTT. The encoded protein is CASSRAGENTEAFF.

The gene calls are TRBV18 and TRBJ1-2; D is possibly TRBD1 (5 bases). This CDR3 spans 13 amino acids. The germline V gene encodes CDR1 KGHSH and CDR2 LQKENI. The ends were cut back, 3 bases at V and 5 bases at J, with 10 bases in the middle. The CDR3, as DNA: TGTGCCAGCTCACCGGGGCAGGGTTATGGCTACACCTTC. This sequence encodes CASSPGQGYGYTF.

The V call is TRBV13, the J call TRBJ1-2, with TRBD1 matching over 10 bases. Germline values: CDR1 PRHDT, CDR2 FYEKMQ (reference sequence). Unmatched junction bases numbered 7, after V lost 5 bases and J lost 4 bases. This CDR3 spans 15 amino acids. This CDR3 reads CASSRWDRGSYGYTF. The CDR3 coding sequence is TGTGCCAGCAGCCGATGGGACAGGGGTTCCTATGGCTACACCTTC.

The V call is TRBV24-1, the J call TRBJ1-1; TRBD1 might be the D (5 bases). The germline CDR1 and CDR2 sequences are KGHDR and SFDVKD. Trimming left V 4 bases short and J 0 bases short, with 29 bases between. This CDR3 is 21 amino acids long. Here the CDR3 reads CATSEEPGPTEAGRMNTEAFF. The CDR3 DNA follows: TGTGCCACCAGTGAAGAACCGGGACCGACTGAGGCGGGGCGAATGAACACTGAAGCTTTCTTT.

This clone turned up a few times. The rearrangement joins TRBV6-5 to TRBJ2-1, with 7 bases aligning to TRBD2. CDR1 MNHEY and CDR2 SVGAGI come from the germline V gene. Germline trimming cut 6 bases from V and 3 bases from J; bases unmatched to any gene: 5. The CDR3 has 14 amino acids. The CDR3 is CASRFPSGYNEQFF. The CDR3 DNA sequence: TGTGCCAGCAGGTTCCCTAGCGGCTACAATGAGCAGTTCTTC.